The T cell receptor (beta chain) under discussion was sequenced for a study of a mutant IDH1 vaccine in newly diagnosed glioma. Study summary: Each patient was administered eight vaccinations, scheduled in weeks 1, 3, 5, 7, 11, 15, 19 and 23. Notes on the study in general: It was approximately 93% of patients that developed vaccine-induced immune responses.

Of note for this clone: Its antigen is currently unknown.

TCRdb keeps only in-frame clones here, not all; method: immunoSEQ multiplex PCR. The sample has around 9,700 clones, about 91% seen once; the top ten hold around 5.2%. Time point reported: week 23, last vaccination. It was 300 ug of mutant IDH1 20-mer peptide that made up each vaccine dose, given with topical imiquimod. The CDR3 contains 14 residues. Germline V gene data show CDR1 as LNHDA and CDR2 as SQIVND (reference sequence). V lost 3 bases and J 0 bases, leaving 8 bases between the germline ends. The genes are TRBV19 and TRBJ1-1, with D uncertain. This clonotype originated in a woman aged 40 to 50 with glioma. Some clones in this sample may be carry-over from other donors' samples. Sequencing was performed on PBMCs, taken from a glioma patient whose treatment included an IDH1 peptide vaccine. For the CDR3, the DNA is TGTGCCAGTAGTATGGACTTTATGAACACTGAAGCTTTCTTT. It translates to CASSMDFMNTEAFF.